The following is a T cell receptor beta chain sequence with its context. This clonotype appeared a few times. Its antigen remains unidentified. Base-call qualities are not available, and no considerably larger clone is one nucleotide away. Including cysteine and phenylalanine, the CDR3 has 12 amino acids. The DNA shown is the 36-base CDR3, in frame from base 1. CDR1 and CDR2 are read off the germline V gene as SQVTM and ANQGSEA. The germline ends are 9 bases apart after V is trimmed by 5 bases and J by 2 bases. The record originates from a study of blood T cells in healthy people across ages (dated by TCRdb to between 2014 and 2017). The study in broad terms: In model experiments, roughly one uniquely barcoded TCR beta cDNA molecule per two T cells was captured by template switching. The donors were split into four age groups: young (average around 15 years), middle-aged (around 37), aged (62) and long-lived (approximately 80). Using the same blood draw, the study looked at two additional independent replicas of 1 million unique cDNA reads for two donors, one aged 18 to 29 and the other aged 80 or older. The study measured age-related changes in TCR beta repertoire diversity using deep sequencing normalized with unique cDNA molecular identifiers. Donors of different ages were randomly distributed across sequencing lanes to avoid experimental bias. Findings and caveats that apply to the study as a whole: Estimates of total diversity based on one million sequenced T cells were considered lower bounds and underestimates. The long-lived group showed more naive CD4+ T cells, fewer expanded clones and increased TCR diversity than the aged group, suggesting age selection. Observed TCR beta diversity correlated strongly with the percentage of naive T cells measured by flow cytometry. Because the CMV infection status of the donors was unknown, age-related changes in expanded clonotypes may potentially have been confounded. Observed TCR beta diversity per million T cells fell roughly linearly with age, and a significant reduction was already apparent by age around 40. Bulk unsorted PBMC profiling prevented conclusive comparison of naive and antigen-experienced compartments.

The donors were around 39 Caucasian individuals from Russia, aged roughly 6 to 90 years, who were systemically healthy. Approximately 9.3 milliliters of peripheral blood were collected from each donor into EDTA-treated Vacutainer tubes. PBMCs were isolated by Ficoll-Paque density-gradient centrifugation, with at least 6 million obtained per sample. Total RNA was extracted from PBMCs with Trizol reagent, with at least 5.5 micrograms obtained per sample. The percentages of naive CD45RAhigh/CD27high T cells were determined by flow cytometry on a PBMC aliquot from every donor. Library generation was performed with 5' RACE. TCRdb shows the sequencer as Illumina HiSeq 2500. The second PCR ran for about 7 to 11 cycles and used a J-beta primer mix along with a sample-barcoded 5' primer. A template-switch 5' adaptor carrying 12 random nucleotides introduced a unique molecular identifier onto each TCR beta cDNA molecule. At least 3 million CDR3-containing paired-end reads were obtained from each sample. First-strand cDNA synthesis was performed from all RNA using the Mint cDNA synthesis kit, with priming by a TRBC-specific oligonucleotide. Following uracil-DNA glycosylase treatment, all cDNA underwent a first 18-cycle PCR with the universal primers M1SS and BC2_uni_R. For the original study's pipeline: Each sample was normalized by randomly selecting 1 million high-quality reads, each carrying a distinct molecular identifier. Reads sharing molecular identifiers were discarded rather than binned into consensus sequences. MiTCR, run with a Q25 quality threshold and the strictest error-elimination algorithm, handled CDR3 identification, clonotype clustering and error correction. A nonparametric unseen species model with Euler transformation was used to estimate a lower bound on total TCR beta diversity. Using fastp trimming at Q25 and MiXCR clonotype assembly, TCRdb reanalyzed the public sequencing data and kept in-frame beta chains. Entries that share a CDR3 protein sequence are merged under the most common genes and DNA. TCRdb, not the authors, supplied the V and J calls. The sample contains 1.5 million to 2 million distinct CDR3 sequences, around 48% of them found a single time. The ten largest make up over 2% of the sample.

Sequencing was done on a sample of blood. The TCR sequence derives from a middle-aged woman in good health. The V and J segments used are TRBV29-1 and TRBJ1-2, with the D gene uncertain. The DNA sequence is given as TGCAGCGTTTTGTCATCCAACTATGGCTACACCTTC. Translated, this is CSVLSSNYGYTF.